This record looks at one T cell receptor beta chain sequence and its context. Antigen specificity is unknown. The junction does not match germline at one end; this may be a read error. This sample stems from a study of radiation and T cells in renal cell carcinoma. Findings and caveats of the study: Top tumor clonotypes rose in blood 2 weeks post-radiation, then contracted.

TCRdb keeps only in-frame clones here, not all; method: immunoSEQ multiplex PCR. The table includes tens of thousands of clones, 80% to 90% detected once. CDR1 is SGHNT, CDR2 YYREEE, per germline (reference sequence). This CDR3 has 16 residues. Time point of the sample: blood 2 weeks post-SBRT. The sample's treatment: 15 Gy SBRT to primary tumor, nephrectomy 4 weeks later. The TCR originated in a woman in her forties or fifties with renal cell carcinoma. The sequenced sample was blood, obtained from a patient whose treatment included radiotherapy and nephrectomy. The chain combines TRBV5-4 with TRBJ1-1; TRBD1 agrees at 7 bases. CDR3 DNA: TGCGCCAGCAGCCAAGAGGGTTACAGGGGAAATACTGAAGCTTTCTTT. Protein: CASSQEGYRGNTEAFF.